This record concerns one T cell receptor (beta chain) sequence. Its antigen is undetermined. This entry comes from a study of cytomegalovirus exposure and HLA in healthy donors. Participants comprised healthy donors of bone marrow. The germline V gene has CDR1 SGHNT and CDR2 YENEEA. There are 14 residues in the CDR3. V was pared by 4 bases and J by 2 bases, with 3 bases of the junction left unmatched. PCR amplification relied on 60 Vbeta primers (plus 13 Jbeta primers). Sequencing used immunoSEQ multiplex PCR; TCRdb keeps in-frame clones, though not all of them. Of approximately 40,000 clones detected, 65% to 90% appear once; the ten largest clones hold roughly a tenth. Study-wide results and caveats: In all likelihood, a cluster of highly shared sequence variants was a sequencing artifact. Equally common other TCR beta chains were less clonally expanded than HLA-associated ones, a later analysis found. There were three CMV-associated chains whose specificity for CMV antigens was confirmed in vitro.

This clonotype was obtained from a woman younger than 35 in good health and CMV-seropositive. Specimen: PBMCs. This chain joins TRBV11-3 and TRBJ2-5; 8 positions match TRBD2. CDR3 amino acids: CASSSGGGQETQYF. The CDR3 DNA sequence: TGTGCCAGCAGCTCGGGGGGGGGTCAAGAGACCCAGTACTTC. Supplemented by reference TRBV11-3 and TRBJ2-5, the full variable domain reads EAGVVQSPRYKIIEKKQPVAFWCNPISGHNTLYWYLQNLGQGPELLIRYENEEAVDDSQLPKDRFSAERLKGVDSTLKIQPAELGDSAVYLCASSSGGGQETQYFGPGTRLLVL.